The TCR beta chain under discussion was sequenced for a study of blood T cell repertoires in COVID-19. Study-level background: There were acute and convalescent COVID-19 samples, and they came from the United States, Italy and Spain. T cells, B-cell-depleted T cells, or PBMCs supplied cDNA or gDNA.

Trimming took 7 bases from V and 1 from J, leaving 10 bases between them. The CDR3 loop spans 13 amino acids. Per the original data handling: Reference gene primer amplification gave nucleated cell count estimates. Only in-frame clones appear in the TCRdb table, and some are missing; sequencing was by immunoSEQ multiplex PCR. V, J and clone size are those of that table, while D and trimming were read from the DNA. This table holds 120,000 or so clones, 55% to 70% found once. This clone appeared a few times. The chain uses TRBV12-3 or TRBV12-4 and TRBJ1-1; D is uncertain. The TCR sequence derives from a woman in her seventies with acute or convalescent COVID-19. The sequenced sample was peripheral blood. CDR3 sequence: CASILHANTEAFF. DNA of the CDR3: TGTGCCAGCATCTTACATGCGAACACTGAAGCTTTCTTT.